Following are 2 T cell receptor beta chains from one sample sequenced in a study of tumor and adjacent non-tumor tissue in lung cancer. This sample's RNA came from whole unsorted tissue. The normal lung tissue was taken more than 3 cm from the tumor edge. A modified ARM-PCR protocol with three rounds of nested PCR amplified TCRbeta. TCRdb fed the multiplex PCR reads into MiXCR, producing one record per CDR3 protein. The sample carries 65,000 to 75,000 distinct CDR3 sequences, more than 65% recorded once. The sample consisted of distant non-tumor lung tissue. The receptors originated from a man aged 60 to 69 with non-small cell lung cancer.

Comment on this clonotype: One end of the junction varies from germline; a read error may be responsible. This chain links TRBV4-1 with TRBJ2-7; D remains ambiguous. This CDR3 comprises 13 residues. CDR1 and CDR2 from the germline V gene are MGHRA and YSYEKL. CDR3 DNA: TGCACCAGCAGCCAGCATAACTCCTACGAGCAGTACTTC. It encodes CTSSQHNSYEQYF.

With respect to this clonotype: A junction boundary mismatches the germline segment, possibly from a read error. The J gene is TRBJ1-1, the V gene TRBV10-3; 10 nucleotides agree with TRBD1. CDR3 size: 15 residues. The germline CDR1 and CDR2 sequences are ENHRY and SYGVKD. The CDR3 here is CAFSTPGQGNTEASF. The DNA for the CDR3 is TGTGCCTTCAGTACTCCGGGACAGGGGAACACTGAAGCTTCCTTT.